These 27 T cell receptor beta chains originate from one sample sequenced in a study of blood T cell repertoires in COVID-19 (dated by TCRdb to the early 2020s). The library was made by the immunoSEQ multiplex PCR assay. The table comes from immuneACCESS by way of TCRdb, which keeps in-frame sequences with V and J called. Part of the clones is missing from these tables; in studies checked, under half for an unresolved V gene and the rest for unknown reasons. This sample has 130,000 to 150,000 clones in its table, and 85% to 90% of those were observed once. The ten top clones hold around 8.6% of the sample. The sample consisted of peripheral blood. All receptors come from a woman aged 45-65 years with active or convalescent COVID-19.

The chain links TRBV5-1 to TRBJ2-3; TRBD2 agrees at 11 bases. The J segment lost 1 base and the V segment lost 4 bases, leaving 2 bases of the junction unmatched. The CDR3 loop spans 15 amino acids. Germline CDR1 is SGHRS and CDR2 is YFSETQ. This CDR3 reads CASSPLAGGTDTQYF. CDR3 bases: TGCGCCAGCAGCCCACTAGCGGGGGGCACAGATACGCAGTATTTT.

The CDR3 protein is CASSLQGNTEAFF. The CDR3 nucleotides read TGTGCCAGCAGCCTACAGGGGAACACTGAAGCTTTCTTT. The chain uses TRBV6-2 or TRBV6-3 and TRBJ1-1; D possibly corresponds to TRBD1 (6 bases). The germline CDR1 and CDR2 sequences are MNHEY and SVGEGT. The V end lost 6 bases, the J end lost 1 base, and 9 bases lay between the germline ends. This CDR3 contains 13 residues.

This clone was observed once. The V gene is TRBV7-3, the J gene TRBJ1-1; maybe TRBD1 (5 bases). V was pared by 3 bases and J by 1 base, with 9 bases between. The germline CDR1 and CDR2 sequences are SGHTA and FQGTGA. The CDR3 is made up of 14 amino acids. The CDR3 sequence is CASSLGRANTEAFF. CDR3 bases: TGTGCCAGCAGCTTGGGCAGGGCGAACACTGAAGCTTTCTTT.

V gene TRBV7-2 combines with J gene TRBJ2-1; a possible D gene is TRBD2 (5 bases). The germline gives CDR1 SGHTA, CDR2 FQGNSA. The V end was cut by 5 bases, the J end by 4 bases, with 12 bases between. CDR3 length: 14 amino acids. CDR3: CASSPRTGYNEQFF. For the CDR3, the DNA is TGTGCCAGCAGCCCTAGGACTGGATACAATGAGCAGTTCTTC.

The rearrangement links TRBV10-3 to TRBJ2-1, with a tentative D call TRBD2 (6 bases). V was pared by 2 bases and J by 5 bases, with 7 bases between. Germline V gene data show CDR1 as ENHRY and CDR2 as SYGVKD. The CDR3 runs to 13 residues. The CDR3 DNA is TGTGCCATCAGTGAGCGGAGGGACAATGAGCAGTTCTTC. Protein sequence: CAISERRDNEQFF.

V usage is TRBV30 and J usage is TRBJ2-5; weak D call: TRBD1 (6 bases). The CDR3 covers 14 residues. Trimming removed 2 bases at V and 7 bases at J, with 17 bases between. The germline gives CDR1 GTSNPN, CDR2 SVGIG (reference sequence). The CDR3 spells CAWSTGRPGGTQYF. In DNA form, the CDR3 reads TGTGCCTGGAGTACAGGGCGCCCTGGAGGGACCCAGTACTTC.

This chain uses TRBV7-2 with TRBJ2-1; 7 bases are a match to TRBD2. Germline assignment: CDR1 SGHTA and CDR2 FQGNSA. This CDR3 contains 16 residues. The V segment lost 5 bases and the J segment 1 base; nucleotides outside the gene matches: 8. The chain's CDR3 is CASSPFAGESYNEQFF. The CDR3 nucleotides read TGTGCCAGCAGCCCTTTTGCGGGAGAGTCCTACAATGAGCAGTTCTTC.

The genes are TRBV7-2 and TRBJ2-3, with a weak D call TRBD1 (5 bases). The germline V gene encodes CDR1 SGHTA and CDR2 FQGNSA. Trimming stripped 2 bases from V and 3 bases from J, with 9 bases between. The CDR3 has 14 amino acids. Written as DNA, the CDR3 is TGTGCCAGCAGCTTATCAAGGGGAACAGATACGCAGTATTTT. Amino acid sequence: CASSLSRGTDTQYF.

The V call is TRBV30, the J call TRBJ2-1; 8 positions match TRBD2. The V segment lost 4 bases and the J segment 8 bases; nucleotides outside the gene matches: 13. CDR3 length: 15 residues. CDR1 is GTSNPN and CDR2 is SVGIG in the germline V gene (reference sequence). The CDR3 nucleotides read TGTGCCTGGAAACGGTCGAGCGGGAGTTCCCATGAGCAGTTCTTC. As protein: CAWKRSSGSSHEQFF.

The V and J genes are TRBV18 and TRBJ2-7; tentative D call: TRBD2 (5 bases). This CDR3 has 13 amino acids. Trimming removed 2 bases at V and 6 bases at J, with 11 bases between. Per the germline V gene, CDR1 is KGHSH and CDR2 is LQKENI. CDR3 protein: CASSPEAVGEQYF. The CDR3 region has the DNA TGTGCCAGCTCACCAGAAGCGGTTGGCGAGCAGTACTTC.

The chain employs TRBV5-4 and TRBJ1-2; D gene unclear. Germline-derived CDR1 and CDR2 are SGHNT and YYREEE (reference sequence). V was pared by 0 bases and J by 5 bases, with 14 bases between. CDR3 length: 15 residues. CDR3 protein: CASSLVGEGGYGYTF. The CDR3 nucleotides read TGTGCCAGCAGCTTGGTCGGGGAGGGAGGTTATGGCTACACCTTC.

This rearrangement joins TRBV5-1 to TRBJ2-4; TRBD2 agrees at 10 bases. CDR3 length equals 16 residues. Trimming at V came to 4 bases and at J to 0 bases, leaving 4 bases not matched to a gene. Germline V gene sequence: CDR1 SGHRS, CDR2 YFSETQ. CDR3 in amino acids: CASSPGLAAAKNIQYF. Here the CDR3 DNA reads TGCGCCAGCAGCCCCGGACTAGCGGCAGCCAAAAACATTCAGTACTTC.

The V and J genes are TRBV7-6 and TRBJ2-1, with 10 bases lining up with TRBD2. Germline V CDR1 and CDR2: SGHVS, FNYEAQ. The CDR3 consists of 19 residues. V gave up 4 bases and J gave up 9 bases; unmatched junction bases: 21. For the CDR3, the DNA is TGTGCCAGCAGCTCATACCTTAGCGGGGGGCCCCTTCGGTATGGTGAGCAGTTCTTC. It translates to CASSSYLSGGPLRYGEQFF.

This chain joins TRBV29-1 and TRBJ2-5, with TRBD2 identical over 8 bases. Germline CDR1 reads SQVTM; CDR2 reads ANQGSEA. This CDR3 comprises 14 residues. Losses at the gene ends were 4 bases for V and 5 bases for J; bases not matched to a gene: 9. In nucleotides, the CDR3 is TGCAGCGTTGTTAAGGGACTAGTAGGGGAGACCCAGTACTTC. Its translation: CSVVKGLVGETQYF.

The rearrangement links TRBV6-6 to TRBJ1-1, with TRBD1 as a possible D gene (6 bases). Germline-derived CDR1 and CDR2 are MNHNY and SVGAGI (reference sequence). The CDR3 has 14 residues. V gave up 7 bases and J gave up 1 base, with 13 bases separating them. DNA for the CDR3: TGTGCCAGCACTGCGAGAGGGGGGAACACTGAAGCTTTCTTT. Translation gives CASTARGGNTEAFF.

This clone was seen just once. V and J are TRBV11-2 and TRBJ2-5, with D unresolved. Germline CDR1 SGHAT, CDR2 FQNNGV. The CDR3 totals 12 residues. The ends were cut back, 3 bases at V and 2 bases at J, with 4 bases in the middle. The CDR3 nucleotides are TGTGCCAGCAGCTTCTATCAAGAGACCCAGTACTTC. Protein sequence: CASSFYQETQYF.

The genes are TRBV11-2 and TRBJ2-2, with 8 bases aligning to TRBD1. V lost 5 bases to trimming and J lost 5 bases; unmatched junction nucleotides: 7. The CDR3 runs 15 residues. The V gene's germline CDR1 is SGHAT and CDR2 FQNNGV. CDR3 amino acids: CASSIGQGATGELFF. CDR3 sequence (DNA): TGTGCCAGCAGCATAGGGCAGGGGGCGACCGGGGAGCTGTTTTTT.

This chain links TRBV14 with TRBJ1-2; D may be TRBD1 (6 bases). V gave up 4 bases and J gave up 5 bases, with 17 bases separating them. The length of the CDR3 is 15 residues. CDR1 is SGHDN and CDR2 is FVKESK in the germline V gene. The DNA of the CDR3 is TGTGCCAGCAGCCCCCGCCCGGGAGGGGGGTATGGCTACACCTTC. Translating gives CASSPRPGGGYGYTF. The full variable domain, in which reference TRBV14 and TRBJ1-2 provide the parts outside the CDR3, is EAGVTQFPSHSVIEKGQTVTLRCDPISGHDNLYWYRRVMGKEIKFLLHFVKESKQDESGMPNNRFLAERTGGTYSTLKVQPAELEDSGVYFCASSPRPGGGYGYTFGSGTRLTVV.

The chain employs TRBV9 and TRBJ2-1, with 8 bases identical to TRBD2. Germline V gene data show CDR1 as SGDLS and CDR2 as YYNGEE. With 0 bases clipped from V and 6 bases from J, the junction kept 5 bases outside the gene matches. This CDR3 region has 15 residues. The CDR3 loop reads CASSVDGTSGNEQFF. The CDR3 DNA is TGTGCCAGCAGCGTAGACGGGACTAGTGGCAATGAGCAGTTCTTC.

The rearrangement links TRBV4-3 to TRBJ2-1, with 7 bases aligning to TRBD2. Trimming removed 1 base from V and 0 bases from J; junction bases left unmatched: 6. This CDR3 contains 17 residues. The germline V gene has CDR1 LGHNA and CDR2 YSLEER. As DNA, the CDR3 is TGCGCCAGCAGCCAAGTCGGGACTACAAGCTCCTACAATGAGCAGTTCTTC. Its protein product is CASSQVGTTSSYNEQFF.

The chain joins TRBV30 to TRBJ1-2, with D perhaps matching TRBD1 (5 bases). The V end lost 6 bases, the J end lost 2 bases, and 10 bases lay between the germline ends. This CDR3 contains 12 residues. Per the germline V gene, CDR1 is GTSNPN and CDR2 is SVGIG (reference sequence). DNA of the CDR3: TGTGCCTGTTTAACAGGAAACTATGGCTACACCTTC. As protein: CACLTGNYGYTF.

The gene calls are TRBV6-2 or TRBV6-3 and TRBJ2-3; D may be TRBD2 (6 bases). Germline V CDR1 and CDR2: MNHEY, SVGEGT. The V gene lost 6 bases and the J gene lost 1 base, with 11 bases spanning the gap. The CDR3 runs to 14 residues. CDR3 sequence: CASSLLAGTDTQYF. CDR3 in DNA: TGTGCCAGCAGCTTACTAGCTGGCACAGATACGCAGTATTTT.

V gene TRBV18 combines with J gene TRBJ1-1; D possibly corresponds to TRBD1 (6 bases). The V gene's germline CDR1 is KGHSH and CDR2 LQKENI. The V and J ends lost 2 bases and 1 base respectively, with 17 bases between them. This CDR3 comprises 17 residues. The CDR3: CASSPSPPGHRNTEAFF. In DNA, the CDR3 is TGTGCCAGCTCACCATCTCCCCCGGGACATCGGAACACTGAAGCTTTCTTT.

The J gene is TRBJ2-2, the V gene TRBV2; TRBD1 is a possible D gene (6 bases). This CDR3 spans 14 amino acids. Trimming cost V 7 bases and J 4 bases, with 13 bases left between them. Germline V gives CDR1 SNHLY, CDR2 FYNNEI. CDR3 sequence: CASNPSRGTGELFF. In DNA form, the CDR3 reads TGTGCCAGCAACCCGAGCAGGGGCACCGGGGAGCTGTTTTTT. The full variable domain, its missing parts supplied by reference TRBV2 and TRBJ2-2, is EPEVTQTPSHQVTQMGQEVILRCVPISNHLYFYWYRQILGQKVEFLVSFYNNEISEKSEIFDDQFSVERPDGSNFTLKIRSTKLEDSAMYFCASNPSRGTGELFFGEGSRLTVL.

This rearrangement joins TRBV4-2 to TRBJ2-1, with 8 bases that match TRBD2. CDR3 length: 16 residues. The germline V gene has CDR1 LGHNA and CDR2 YNFKEQ. V was clipped by 3 bases and J by 8 bases; unmatched bases: 12. The CDR3 loop is CASSHFGTSAGDEQFF. CDR3 sequence (DNA): TGTGCCAGCAGCCATTTTGGGACTAGTGCGGGCGATGAGCAGTTCTTC.

The V call is TRBV5-1, the J call TRBJ2-3; 9 bases match TRBD2. CDR3 size: 17 residues. V dropped 4 bases and J dropped 0; count of bases not matched to a gene: 9. Germline CDR1 reads SGHRS; CDR2 reads YFSETQ. As DNA, the CDR3 is TGCGCCAGCAGCGGGGGGACTAGCTCCACTAGCACAGATACGCAGTATTTT. Translated: CASSGGTSSTSTDTQYF.

A few counts support this clone. The rearrangement uses TRBV5-8 and TRBJ1-4; 7 nucleotides align to TRBD1. The CDR3 totals 15 residues. The V gene end was trimmed by 4 bases and the J gene end by 4 bases; junction bases not matched to a gene: 7. CDR1 and CDR2 (germline): SGHTS, YDEGEE. The CDR3 nucleotides are TGTGCCAGCAGCCGTAGACAGGGCAGTAATGAAAAACTGTTTTTT. It encodes CASSRRQGSNEKLFF.